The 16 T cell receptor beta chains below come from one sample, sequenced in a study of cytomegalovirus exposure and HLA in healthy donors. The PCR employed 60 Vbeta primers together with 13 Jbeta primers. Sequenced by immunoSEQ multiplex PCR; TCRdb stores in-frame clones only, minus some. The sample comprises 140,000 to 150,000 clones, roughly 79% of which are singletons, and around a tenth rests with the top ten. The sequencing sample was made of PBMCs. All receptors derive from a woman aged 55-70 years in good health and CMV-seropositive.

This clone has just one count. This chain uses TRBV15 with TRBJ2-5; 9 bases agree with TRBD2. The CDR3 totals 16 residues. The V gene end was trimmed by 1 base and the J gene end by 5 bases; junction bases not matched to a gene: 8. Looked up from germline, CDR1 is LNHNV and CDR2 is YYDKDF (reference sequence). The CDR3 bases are TGTGCCACCAGCAGAGGTAGCGGGAGAACGGGGGAGACCCAGTACTTC. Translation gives CATSRGSGRTGETQYF. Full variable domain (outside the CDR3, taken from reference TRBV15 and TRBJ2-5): DAMVIQNPRYQVTQFGKPVTLSCSQTLNHNVMYWYQQKSSQAPKLLFHYYDKDFNNEADTPDNFQSRRPNTSFCFLDIRSPGLGDTAMYLCATSRGSGRTGETQYFGPGTRLLVL.

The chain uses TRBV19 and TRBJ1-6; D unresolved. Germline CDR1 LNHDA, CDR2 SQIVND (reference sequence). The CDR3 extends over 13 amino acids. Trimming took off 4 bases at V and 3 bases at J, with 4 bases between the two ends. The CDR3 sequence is CASSTNYNSPLHF. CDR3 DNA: TGTGCCAGTAGTACTAACTATAATTCACCCCTCCACTTT.

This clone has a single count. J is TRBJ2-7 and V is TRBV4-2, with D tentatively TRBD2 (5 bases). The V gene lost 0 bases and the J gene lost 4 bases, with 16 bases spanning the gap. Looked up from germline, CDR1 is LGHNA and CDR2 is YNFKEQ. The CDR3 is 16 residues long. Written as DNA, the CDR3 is TGTGCCAGCAGCCAAGAACTGACTCGGGGATATTACGAGCAGTACTTC. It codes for CASSQELTRGYYEQYF.

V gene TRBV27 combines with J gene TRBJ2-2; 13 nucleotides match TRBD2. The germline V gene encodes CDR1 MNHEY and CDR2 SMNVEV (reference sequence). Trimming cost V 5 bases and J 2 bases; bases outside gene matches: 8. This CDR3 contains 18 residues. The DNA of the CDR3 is TGTGCCAGCAGTCCTTTACTAGCGGGAGGGATTAACACCGGGGAGCTGTTTTTT. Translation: CASSPLLAGGINTGELFF.

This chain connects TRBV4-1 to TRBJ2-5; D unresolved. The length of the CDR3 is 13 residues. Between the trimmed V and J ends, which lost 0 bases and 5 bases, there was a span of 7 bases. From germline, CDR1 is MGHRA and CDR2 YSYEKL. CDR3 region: CASSQDPEETQYF. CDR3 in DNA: TGCGCCAGCAGCCAAGATCCGGAGGAGACCCAGTACTTC.

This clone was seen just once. The CDR3 DNA follows: TGTGCCAGCTCGATAGAAAGCGCCTACAATGAGCAGTTCTTC. Protein: CASSIESAYNEQFF. The rearrangement joins TRBV27 to TRBJ2-1, with D hard to call. Germline CDR1 is MNHEY and CDR2 is SMNVEV (reference sequence). V was pared by 8 bases and J by 2 bases, with 13 bases between. This CDR3 region has 14 residues.

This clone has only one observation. The CDR3 nucleotides are TGTGCCAGCATTGACAGGATTAGGGGCACGCGTCAGCCCCAGCATTTT. Amino acids: CASIDRIRGTRQPQHF. The genes are TRBV6-1 and TRBJ1-5; D is possibly TRBD1 (6 bases). Between the trimmed V and J ends, which lost 7 bases and 6 bases, there was a span of 22 bases. The CDR3 loop spans 16 amino acids. Germline V gene lookup returns CDR1 MNHNS and CDR2 SASEGT.

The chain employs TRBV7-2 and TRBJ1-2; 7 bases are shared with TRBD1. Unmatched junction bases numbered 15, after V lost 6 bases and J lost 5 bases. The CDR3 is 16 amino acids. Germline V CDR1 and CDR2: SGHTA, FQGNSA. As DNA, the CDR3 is TGTGCCAGCAGTTCCGGGACAGAGCCCGTCGTTTATGGCTACACCTTC. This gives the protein CASSSGTEPVVYGYTF.

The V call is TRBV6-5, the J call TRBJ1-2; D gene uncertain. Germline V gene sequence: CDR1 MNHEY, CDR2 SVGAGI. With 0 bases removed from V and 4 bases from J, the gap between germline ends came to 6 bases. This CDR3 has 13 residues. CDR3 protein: CASSYSQSYGYTF. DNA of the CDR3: TGTGCCAGCAGTTACTCACAGAGCTATGGCTACACCTTC.

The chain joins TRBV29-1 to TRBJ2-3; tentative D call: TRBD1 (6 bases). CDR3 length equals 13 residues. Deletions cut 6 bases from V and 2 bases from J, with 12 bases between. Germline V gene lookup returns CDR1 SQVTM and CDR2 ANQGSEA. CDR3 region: CSVARGPTDTQYF. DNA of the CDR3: TGCAGCGTGGCCAGGGGACCCACAGATACGCAGTATTTT.

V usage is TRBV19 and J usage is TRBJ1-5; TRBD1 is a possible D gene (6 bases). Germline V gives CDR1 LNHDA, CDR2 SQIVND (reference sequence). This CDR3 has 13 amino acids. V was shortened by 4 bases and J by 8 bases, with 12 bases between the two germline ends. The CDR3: CASSTLGGEPQHF. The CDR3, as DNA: TGTGCCAGTAGTACCCTAGGGGGAGAGCCCCAGCATTTT.

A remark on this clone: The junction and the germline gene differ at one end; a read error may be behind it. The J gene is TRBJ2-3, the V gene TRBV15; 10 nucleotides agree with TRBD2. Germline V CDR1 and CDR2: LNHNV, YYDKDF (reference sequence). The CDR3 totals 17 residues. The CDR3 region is CAASRGASGRLTDTQYF. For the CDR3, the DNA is TGTGCCGCCAGCAGAGGCGCTAGCGGGAGACTTACAGATACGCAGTATTTT.

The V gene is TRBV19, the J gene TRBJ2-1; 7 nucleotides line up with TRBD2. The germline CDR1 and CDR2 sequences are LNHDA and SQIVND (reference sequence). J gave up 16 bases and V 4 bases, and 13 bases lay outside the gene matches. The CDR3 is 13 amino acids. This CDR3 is CASSTGLVSPLFF. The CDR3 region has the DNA TGTGCCAGTAGTACCGGACTAGTCTCCCCCCTTTTCTTC. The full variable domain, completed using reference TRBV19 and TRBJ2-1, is DGGITQSPKYLFRKEGQNVTLSCEQNLNHDAMYWYRQDPGQGLRLIYYSQIVNDFQKGDIAEGYSVSREKKESFPLTVTSAQKNPTAFYLCASSTGLVSPLFFGPGTRLTVL.

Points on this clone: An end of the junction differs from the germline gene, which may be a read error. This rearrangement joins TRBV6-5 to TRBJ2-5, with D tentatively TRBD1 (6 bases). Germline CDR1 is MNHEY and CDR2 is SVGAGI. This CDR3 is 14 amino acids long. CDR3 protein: CASSPGTSQEAQYF. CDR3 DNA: TGTGCCAGCAGTCCCGGGACATCCCAAGAGGCCCAGTACTTC.

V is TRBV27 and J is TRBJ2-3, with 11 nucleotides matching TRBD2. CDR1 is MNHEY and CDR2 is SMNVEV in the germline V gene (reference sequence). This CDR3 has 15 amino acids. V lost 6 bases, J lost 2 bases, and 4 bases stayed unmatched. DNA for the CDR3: TGTGCCAGCAGAACACTAGCGGGAGTCACAGATACGCAGTATTTT. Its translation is CASRTLAGVTDTQYF.

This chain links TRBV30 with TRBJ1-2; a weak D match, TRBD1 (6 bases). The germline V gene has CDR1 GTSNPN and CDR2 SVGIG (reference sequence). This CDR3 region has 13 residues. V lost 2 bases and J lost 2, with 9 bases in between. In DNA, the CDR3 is TGTGCCTGGAGTCAAGACAGGAACTATGGCTACACCTTC. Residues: CAWSQDRNYGYTF. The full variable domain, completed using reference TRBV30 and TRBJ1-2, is SQTIHQWPATLVQPVGSPLSLECTVEGTSNPNLYWYRQAAGRGLQLLFYSVGIGQISSEVPQNLSASRPQDRQFILSSKKLLLSDSGFYLCAWSQDRNYGYTFGSGTRLTVV.